The present entry profiles one TCR beta chain with its context. The antigen remains unidentified. TCRdb passed the 5' RACE reads through MiXCR, listing each CDR3 protein once. The sample consists of over 50,000 distinct CDR3 sequences, 10% to 15% of them appearing once. The data are from a study of early T cells in non-severe SARS-CoV-2 infection. Whole-study context: With bulk RNA from unsorted whole blood as input, sequencing yielded unpaired chains. Overall study results and limits: Private and CD4 specificities were missed by VDJdb matching, which favored anti-spike CD8 responses.

With 1 base removed from V and 2 bases from J, the gap between germline ends came to 12 bases. Germline V gives CDR1 SNHLY, CDR2 FYNNEI. The CDR3 consists of 16 residues. This TCR derives from an adult who was a healthcare worker with PCR-confirmed SARS-CoV-2 infection or an uninfected control (not recorded which). The rearrangement joins TRBV2 to TRBJ2-1; possibly TRBD2 for D (7 bases). Sequenced material: whole blood. The CDR3 DNA follows: TGTGCCAGCAGTGAAGTCGGGGGGCCTACCTACAATGAGCAGTTCTTC. Translation gives CASSEVGGPTYNEQFF.